The 24 T cell receptor beta chains in this list originate from one sample, sequenced in a study of blood T cell repertoires in COVID-19. Profiling relied on immunoSEQ multiplex PCR, and the TCRdb table lists in-frame clones only, not all of them. Counted here are about 310,000 clones, 85% to 90% occurring once; the ten biggest clones make up 1% to 1.5%. What was sequenced was peripheral blood. The receptors were sampled from a man aged 65 to 79 with acute or convalescent COVID-19.

V gene TRBV7-2 combines with J gene TRBJ2-7, with 8 bases aligning to TRBD2. Per germline, CDR1 SGHTA and CDR2 FQGNSA. The CDR3 loop spans 14 amino acids. V lost 5 bases and J lost 4; bases outside the gene matches: 7. The CDR3 nucleotides are TGTGCCAGCAGCCCGGGAGGGGTACAGTACGAGCAGTACTTC. This gives the protein CASSPGGVQYEQYF.

V and J are TRBV7-9 and TRBJ2-7; D is uncertain. Deletions cut 5 bases from V and 6 bases from J, with 17 bases between. Per germline, CDR1 SEHNR and CDR2 FQNEAQ (reference sequence). The CDR3 has 14 amino acids. The CDR3 region has the DNA TGTGCCAGCAGCCCGTTCTCCACACCCACCGAGCAGTACTTC. As protein: CASSPFSTPTEQYF.

This chain joins TRBV19 and TRBJ2-5; D unclear. The CDR3 has 13 amino acids. V lost 1 base and J lost 5, with 8 bases in between. Germline loops: CDR1 LNHDA, CDR2 SQIVND (reference sequence). This chain's CDR3 is CASSIGQVETQYF. CDR3 DNA: TGTGCCAGTAGTATAGGACAAGTTGAGACCCAGTACTTC.

The chain uses TRBV6-1 and TRBJ2-7, with D possibly matching TRBD2 (7 bases). CDR3 size: 15 residues. V lost 1 base, J lost 3 bases, and 13 bases lay in between. The germline V gene encodes CDR1 MNHNS and CDR2 SASEGT. In DNA form, the CDR3 reads TGTGCCAGCAGTGAAGGGGGGGGCCCGAACTACGAGCAGTACTTC. It encodes CASSEGGGPNYEQYF.

This chain connects TRBV18 to TRBJ2-1, with TRBD1 identical over 9 bases. V shed 6 bases and J 5 bases; nucleotides not matched to a gene: 8. This CDR3 region has 15 residues. Germline CDR1 is KGHSH and CDR2 is LQKENI. The CDR3 loop reads CASSPRDRENNEQFF. CDR3 DNA sequence: TGTGCCAGCTCGCCTCGGGACAGGGAAAACAATGAGCAGTTCTTC. The full variable domain, with the rest looked up from reference TRBV18 and TRBJ2-1, is NAGVMQNPRHLVRRRGQEARLRCSPMKGHSHVYWYRQLPEEGLKFMVYLQKENIIDESGMPKERFSAEFPKEGPSILRIQQVVRGDSAAYFCASSPRDRENNEQFFGPGTRLTVL.

On this clone: An end of the junction differs from the germline gene, which may be a read error. V usage is TRBV19 and J usage is TRBJ2-7; weak D call: TRBD2 (7 bases). CDR3 size: 15 residues. Germline V lookup: CDR1 LNHDA, CDR2 SQIVND (reference sequence). CDR3 protein: CASTISGGGGYEQYF. The CDR3 nucleotides read TGTGCCAGTACTATATCTGGGGGAGGGGGCTACGAGCAGTACTTC.

The genes are TRBV3-1 (or the pseudogene TRBV3-2) and TRBJ2-7, with 12 bases aligning to TRBD2. Germline CDR1 LGHDT, CDR2 YNNKEL (reference sequence). V was pared by 4 bases and J by 3 bases, with 4 bases of the junction left unmatched. CDR3 length equals 15 residues. The CDR3 protein is CASSPLAGGYYEQYF. The CDR3 bases are TGTGCCAGCAGCCCCCTAGCGGGAGGGTACTACGAGCAGTACTTC.

The gene calls are TRBV30 and TRBJ1-6; 7 bases align to TRBD1. There are 13 residues in the CDR3. CDR1 and CDR2 (germline): GTSNPN, SVGIG (reference sequence). V lost 0 bases to trimming and J lost 10 bases; unmatched junction nucleotides: 3. The CDR3 DNA reads TGTGCCTGGAGTGTACAGGGGAGGTCACCCCTCCACTTT. Translated: CAWSVQGRSPLHF.

The chain employs TRBV4-1 and TRBJ2-7; D is possibly TRBD2 (6 bases). Germline loops: CDR1 MGHRA, CDR2 YSYEKL. The CDR3 runs 15 residues. Trimming removed 1 base from V and 2 bases from J, with 12 bases in between. CDR3 nucleotides: TGCGCCAGCAGCCAAGTTACGGGAGCACCCTACGAGCAGTACTTC. Residues: CASSQVTGAPYEQYF.

This clone turned up a few times. The chain joins TRBV19 to TRBJ2-5, with D perhaps matching TRBD1 (5 bases). Looked up from germline, CDR1 is LNHDA and CDR2 is SQIVND (reference sequence). Trimming removed 1 base at V and 4 bases at J, with 13 bases between. This CDR3 region has 15 residues. CDR3: CASSIGQRRGETQYF. CDR3 coding DNA: TGTGCCAGTAGTATAGGACAGAGAAGGGGAGAGACCCAGTACTTC.

This clone was detected once. Here the CDR3 DNA reads TGCGCCAGCAGCCAGATCCCCCCCGAGTACCCCGGGACTAGGGGGGTCGGGGAGCAGTTCTTC. It codes for CASSQIPPEYPGTRGVGEQFF. The rearrangement uses TRBV4-1 and TRBJ2-1, with TRBD2 matching 8 bases. The CDR3 sequence is 21 residues long. J was trimmed by 10 bases and V by 3 bases; bases with no gene match: 29. The V gene's germline CDR1 is MGHRA and CDR2 YSYEKL.

The gene calls are TRBV4-3 and TRBJ2-4; TRBD1 agrees at 10 bases. The CDR3 runs to 14 residues. V trimming: 0 bases; J trimming: 10 bases; junction bases outside the gene matches: 3. Per germline, CDR1 LGHNA and CDR2 YSLEER. CDR3 DNA: TGCGCCAGCAGCCAAGAATGGACAGGGGGGATTCAGTACTTC. It specifies CASSQEWTGGIQYF.

The chain has TRBV12-3 or TRBV12-4 and TRBJ2-5; tentative D call: TRBD1 (6 bases). CDR3 length: 13 residues. Trimming took 4 bases from V and 5 from J, leaving 11 bases between them. CDR3 coding DNA: TGTGCCAGCAGTTACAGGGTCGATGAGACCCAGTACTTC. Its translation: CASSYRVDETQYF.

This rearrangement joins TRBV30 to TRBJ2-1, with TRBD2 identical over 7 bases. The CDR3 is 16 residues long. V lost 0 bases to trimming and J lost 10 bases; unmatched junction nucleotides: 15. The V gene's germline CDR1 is GTSNPN and CDR2 SVGIG (reference sequence). The CDR3 is CAWSVLPWEGQKEQFF. CDR3 DNA: TGTGCCTGGAGTGTACTCCCGTGGGAGGGGCAGAAAGAGCAGTTCTTC.

The chain carries TRBV4-3 and TRBJ1-1; 7 bases align to TRBD1. Unmatched junction bases numbered 0, after V lost 0 bases and J lost 5 bases. CDR3 length: 13 residues. In germline, CDR1 is LGHNA, CDR2 YSLEER. The CDR3 sequence is CASSQEQGTEAFF. The DNA of the CDR3 is TGCGCCAGCAGCCAAGAACAGGGGACTGAAGCTTTCTTT.

The chain employs TRBV28 and TRBJ1-4, with 7 positions matching TRBD1. The CDR3 loop spans 15 amino acids. Losses at the gene ends were 6 bases for V and 0 bases for J; bases not matched to a gene: 4. Germline-derived CDR1 and CDR2 are MDHEN and SYDVKM. The chain's CDR3 is CASRTGTPTNEKLFF. The DNA of the CDR3 is TGTGCCAGCAGGACAGGGACACCAACTAATGAAAAACTGTTTTTT.

The chain uses TRBV28 and TRBJ1-6; D is unclear. The CDR3 extends over 13 amino acids. With 10 bases removed from V and 4 bases from J, the gap between germline ends came to 11 bases. In germline, CDR1 is MDHEN, CDR2 SYDVKM. The CDR3 DNA sequence: TGTGCCACCTGGAGCACTTATAATTCACCCCTCCACTTT. This encodes CATWSTYNSPLHF.

This clone was found once. V and J are TRBV7-3 and TRBJ2-1, with TRBD1 matching 7 bases. After removal of 5 bases from V and 6 bases from J, the junction contained 13 bases not matched to a gene. The CDR3 is 16 amino acids. CDR1 and CDR2 (germline): SGHTA, FQGTGA. CDR3 nucleotide sequence: TGTGCCAGCAGCCAAAACACAGGGGTCCCCCTCAATGAGCAGTTCTTC. It is translated as CASSQNTGVPLNEQFF.

This clone was seen only once. This chain joins TRBV7-2 and TRBJ2-5, with TRBD1 matching over 8 bases. J gave up 5 bases and V 6 bases, and 5 bases lay outside the gene matches. This CDR3 comprises 13 residues. The germline gives CDR1 SGHTA, CDR2 FQGNSA. The DNA of the CDR3 is TGTGCCAGCAGGCGACAGGGGAGGGAGACCCAGTACTTC. It specifies CASRRQGRETQYF.

The chain recombines TRBV10-3 with TRBJ2-3, with D possibly matching TRBD1 (6 bases). The V end lost 6 bases, the J end lost 0 bases, and 13 bases lay between the germline ends. The germline V gene has CDR1 ENHRY and CDR2 SYGVKD. The CDR3 totals 15 residues. CDR3 sequence: CAISPGTKSTDTQYF. The CDR3 nucleotides read TGTGCCATCAGCCCCGGGACAAAAAGCACAGATACGCAGTATTTT.

V usage is TRBV30 and J usage is TRBJ2-5; D gene uncertain. V lost 0 bases and J lost 1, with 12 bases in between. Germline V gene sequence: CDR1 GTSNPN, CDR2 SVGIG (reference sequence). The CDR3 runs to 15 residues. CDR3 in amino acids: CAWSVDMAGQETQYF. The CDR3 DNA is TGTGCCTGGAGTGTAGATATGGCAGGCCAAGAGACCCAGTACTTC.

This clone was observed once. The V and J genes are TRBV6-2 or TRBV6-3 and TRBJ1-1; D unresolved. The CDR3 has 15 amino acids. V lost 2 bases to trimming and J lost 1 base, with 11 bases between them. Germline CDR1 MNHEY, CDR2 SVGEGT. CDR3: CASSYGSGWNTEAFF. The CDR3 DNA reads as TGTGCCAGCAGTTACGGGTCAGGCTGGAACACTGAAGCTTTCTTT.

The genes are TRBV5-4 and TRBJ1-4; 9 bases map to TRBD1. CDR3 length: 14 residues. The germline CDR1 and CDR2 sequences are SGHNT and YYREEE (reference sequence). The V segment lost 5 bases and the J segment 6 bases; nucleotides outside the gene matches: 5. CDR3 residues: CASSTGTGYEKLFF. The CDR3 DNA is TGTGCCAGCAGTACCGGGACAGGGTATGAAAAACTGTTTTTT.

V is TRBV28 and J is TRBJ2-3; TRBD1 agrees at 7 bases. After removal of 3 bases from V and 2 bases from J, the junction contained 8 bases not matched to a gene. The CDR3 covers 16 residues. Germline V lookup: CDR1 MDHEN, CDR2 SYDVKM. The CDR3 nucleotides are TGTGCCAGCAGTTTCTGGAGAGGGGGCCCCACAGATACGCAGTATTTT. This gives the protein CASSFWRGGPTDTQYF.